The present TCR beta chain was sequenced within a study of control samples from healthy donors and cancer patients. The germline V gene encodes CDR1 LGHDT and CDR2 YNNKEL (reference sequence). Trimming cost V 1 base and J 9 bases; bases outside gene matches: 5. This CDR3 region has 15 residues. Sequencing was performed with immunoSEQ multiplex PCR; in TCRdb, only in-frame clones are kept and a portion is missing. The sample has some 120,000 clones, roughly 91% seen once. The chain carries TRBV3-1 (or the pseudogene TRBV3-2) and TRBJ1-6; 8 positions agree with TRBD1. Material for sequencing was blood. This receptor was taken from a woman in her sixties or seventies in good health. CDR3 protein: CASSQVQGGGSPLHF. As DNA, the CDR3 is TGTGCCAGCAGCCAAGTACAGGGGGGTGGTTCACCCCTCCACTTT.